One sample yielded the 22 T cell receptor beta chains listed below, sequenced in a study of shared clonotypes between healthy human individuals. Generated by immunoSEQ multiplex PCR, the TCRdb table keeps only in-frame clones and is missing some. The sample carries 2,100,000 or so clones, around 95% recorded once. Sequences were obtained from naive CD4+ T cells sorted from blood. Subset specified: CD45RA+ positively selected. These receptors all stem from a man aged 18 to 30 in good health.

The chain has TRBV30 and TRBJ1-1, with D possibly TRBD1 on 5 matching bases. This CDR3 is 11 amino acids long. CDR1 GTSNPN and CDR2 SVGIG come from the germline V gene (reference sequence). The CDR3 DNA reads TGTGCTGGGGACTCGAACACTGAAGCTTTCTTT. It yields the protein CAGDSNTEAFF.

The DNA for the CDR3 is TGTGCCAGCAGGCCGGGACAGGGCTCTCTGGGGGCCAACGTCCTGACTTTC. It encodes CASRPGQGSLGANVLTF. This chain uses TRBV28 with TRBJ2-6, with TRBD1 matching over 9 bases. The CDR3 spans 17 residues. Germline V lookup: CDR1 MDHEN, CDR2 SYDVKM. Losses at the gene ends were 6 bases for V and 4 bases for J; bases not matched to a gene: 10.

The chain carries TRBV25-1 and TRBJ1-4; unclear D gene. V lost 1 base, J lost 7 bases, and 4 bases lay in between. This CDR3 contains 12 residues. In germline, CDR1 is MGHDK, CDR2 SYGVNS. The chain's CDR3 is CASSEFGEKLFF. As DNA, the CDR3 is TGTGCCAGCAGTGAATTCGGTGAAAAACTGTTTTTT.

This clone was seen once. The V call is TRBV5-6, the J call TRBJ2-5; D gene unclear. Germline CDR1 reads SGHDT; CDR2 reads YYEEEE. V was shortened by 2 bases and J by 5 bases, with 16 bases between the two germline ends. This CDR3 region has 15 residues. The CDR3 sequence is CASSLLSERMETQYF. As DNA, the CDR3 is TGTGCCAGCAGCTTACTGTCGGAAAGGATGGAGACCCAGTACTTC.

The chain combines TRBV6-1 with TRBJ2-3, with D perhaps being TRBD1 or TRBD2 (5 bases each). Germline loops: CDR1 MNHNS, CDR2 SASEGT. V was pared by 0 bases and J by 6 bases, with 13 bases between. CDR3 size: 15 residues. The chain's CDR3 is CASSEAGTPRDTQYF. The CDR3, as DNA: TGTGCCAGCAGTGAAGCGGGGACCCCCAGGGATACGCAGTATTTT.

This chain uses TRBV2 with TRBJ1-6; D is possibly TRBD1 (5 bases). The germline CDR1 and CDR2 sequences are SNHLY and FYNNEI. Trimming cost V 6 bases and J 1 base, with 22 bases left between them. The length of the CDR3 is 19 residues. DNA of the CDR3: TGTGCCAGCAGGAGGGGTGGGCCGCAAAGGACGTCCTATAATTCACCCCTCCACTTT. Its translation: CASRRGGPQRTSYNSPLHF.

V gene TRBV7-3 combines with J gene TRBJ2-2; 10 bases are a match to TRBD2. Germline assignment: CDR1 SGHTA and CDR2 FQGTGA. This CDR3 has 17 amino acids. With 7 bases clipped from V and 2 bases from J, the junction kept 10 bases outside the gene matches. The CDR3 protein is CASTEPSGGPNTGELFF. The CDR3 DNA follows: TGTGCCAGCACCGAGCCTAGCGGGGGACCTAACACCGGGGAGCTGTTTTTT.

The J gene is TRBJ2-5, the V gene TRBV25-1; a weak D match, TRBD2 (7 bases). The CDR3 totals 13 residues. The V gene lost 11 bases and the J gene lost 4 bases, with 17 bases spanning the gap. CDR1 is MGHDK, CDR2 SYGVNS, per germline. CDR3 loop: CAQGGGAGETQYF. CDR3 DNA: TGTGCCCAAGGAGGGGGGGCCGGAGAGACCCAGTACTTC.

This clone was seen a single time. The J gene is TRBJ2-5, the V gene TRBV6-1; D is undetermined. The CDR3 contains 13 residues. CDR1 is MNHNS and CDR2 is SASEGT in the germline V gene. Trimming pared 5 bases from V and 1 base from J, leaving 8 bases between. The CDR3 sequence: CASSTSPQETQYF. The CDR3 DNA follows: TGTGCCAGCAGTACCAGTCCCCAAGAGACCCAGTACTTC.

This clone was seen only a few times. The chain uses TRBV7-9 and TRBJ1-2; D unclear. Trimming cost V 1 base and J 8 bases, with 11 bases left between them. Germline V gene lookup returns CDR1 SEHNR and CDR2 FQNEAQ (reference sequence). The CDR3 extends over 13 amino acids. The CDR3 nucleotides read TGTGCCAGCAGCTTAGTGGCTAAGGAGGGCTACACCTTC. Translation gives CASSLVAKEGYTF.

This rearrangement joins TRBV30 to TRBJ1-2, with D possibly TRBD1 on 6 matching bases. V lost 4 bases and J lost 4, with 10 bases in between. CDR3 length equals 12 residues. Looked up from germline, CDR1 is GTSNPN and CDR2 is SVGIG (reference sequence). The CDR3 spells CAWNRASYGYTF. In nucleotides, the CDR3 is TGTGCCTGGAACAGGGCCAGCTATGGCTACACCTTC.

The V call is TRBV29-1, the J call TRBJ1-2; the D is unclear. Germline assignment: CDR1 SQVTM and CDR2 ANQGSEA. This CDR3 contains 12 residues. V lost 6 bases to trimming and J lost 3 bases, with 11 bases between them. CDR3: CSVGGPDYGYTF. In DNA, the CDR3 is TGCAGCGTGGGCGGACCGGACTATGGCTACACCTTC.

The CDR3 DNA is TGTGCCAGCTCACCACCAGCGGCTAATGAAAAACTGTTTTTT. It is translated as CASSPPAANEKLFF. V usage is TRBV18 and J usage is TRBJ1-4; D gene ambiguous. V lost 0 bases, J lost 3 bases, and 5 bases lay in between. Germline CDR1 reads KGHSH; CDR2 reads LQKENI. The CDR3 sequence is 14 residues long.

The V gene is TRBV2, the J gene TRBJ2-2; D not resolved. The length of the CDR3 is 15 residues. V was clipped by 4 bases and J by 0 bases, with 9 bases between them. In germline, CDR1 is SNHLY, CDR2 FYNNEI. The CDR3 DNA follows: TGTGCCAGCAGTGCCCCGGCCGCGAACACCGGGGAGCTGTTTTTT. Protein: CASSAPAANTGELFF.

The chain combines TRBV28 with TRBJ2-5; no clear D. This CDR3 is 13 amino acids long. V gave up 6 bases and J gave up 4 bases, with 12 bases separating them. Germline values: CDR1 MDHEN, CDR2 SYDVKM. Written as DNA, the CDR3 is TGTGCCAGCAGCCCTACCCTCCCAGAGACCCAGTACTTC. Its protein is CASSPTLPETQYF.

The CDR3 here is CASSTGDYATNEKLFF. CDR3 DNA sequence: TGTGCCAGCTCGACAGGGGACTATGCAACTAATGAAAAACTGTTTTTT. The chain combines TRBV21-1 with TRBJ1-4; the D call of TRBD1 is as the table states it, not checked on the DNA. TRBV21-1 is noted as a pseudogene. CDR3 size: 16 residues.

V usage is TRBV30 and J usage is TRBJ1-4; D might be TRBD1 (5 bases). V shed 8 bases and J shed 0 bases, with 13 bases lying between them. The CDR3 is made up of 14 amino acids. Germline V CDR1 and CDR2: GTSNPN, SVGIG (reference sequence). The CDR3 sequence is CAGGDLTTNEKLFF. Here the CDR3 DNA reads TGTGCCGGGGGGGACCTGACAACTAATGAAAAACTGTTTTTT.

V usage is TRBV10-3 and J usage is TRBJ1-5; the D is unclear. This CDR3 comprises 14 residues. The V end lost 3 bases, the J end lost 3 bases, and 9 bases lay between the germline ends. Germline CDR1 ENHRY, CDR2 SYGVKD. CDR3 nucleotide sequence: TGTGCCATCAGTGAAAACCGGGACAATCAGCCCCAGCATTTT. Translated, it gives CAISENRDNQPQHF.

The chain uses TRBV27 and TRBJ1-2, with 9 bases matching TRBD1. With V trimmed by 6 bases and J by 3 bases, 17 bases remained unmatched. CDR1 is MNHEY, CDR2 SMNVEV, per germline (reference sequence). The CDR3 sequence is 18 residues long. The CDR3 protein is CASRLARTGVSGYYGYTF. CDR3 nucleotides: TGTGCCAGCAGACTTGCCCGGACAGGGGTTTCCGGGTACTATGGCTACACCTTC.

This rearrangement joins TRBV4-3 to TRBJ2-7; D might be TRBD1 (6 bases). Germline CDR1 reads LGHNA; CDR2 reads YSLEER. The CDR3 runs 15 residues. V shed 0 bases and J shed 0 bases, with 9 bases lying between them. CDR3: CASSQDRGTSYEQYF. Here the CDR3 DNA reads TGCGCCAGCAGCCAAGACAGGGGAACCTCCTACGAGCAGTACTTC.

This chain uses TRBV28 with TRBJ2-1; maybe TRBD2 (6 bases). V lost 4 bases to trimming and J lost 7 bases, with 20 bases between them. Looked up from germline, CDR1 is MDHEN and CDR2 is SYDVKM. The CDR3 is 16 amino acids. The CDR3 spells CASSSPRRAYINEQFF. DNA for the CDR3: TGTGCCAGCAGTTCCCCCCGGAGGGCCTATATTAATGAGCAGTTCTTC.

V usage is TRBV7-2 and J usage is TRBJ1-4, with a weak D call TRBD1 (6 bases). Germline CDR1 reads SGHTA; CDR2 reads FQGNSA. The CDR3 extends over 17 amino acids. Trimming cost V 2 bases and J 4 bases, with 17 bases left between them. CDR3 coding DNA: TGTGCCAGCAGCTTAACTAGTGACCCAGGGGTTAATGAAAAACTGTTTTTT. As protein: CASSLTSDPGVNEKLFF. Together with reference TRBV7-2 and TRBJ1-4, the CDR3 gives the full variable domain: GAGVSQSPSNKVTEKGKDVELRCDPISGHTALYWYRQSLGQGLEFLIYFQGNSAPDKSGLPSDRFSAERTGGSVSTLTIQRTQQEDSAVYLCASSLTSDPGVNEKLFFGSGTQLSVL.